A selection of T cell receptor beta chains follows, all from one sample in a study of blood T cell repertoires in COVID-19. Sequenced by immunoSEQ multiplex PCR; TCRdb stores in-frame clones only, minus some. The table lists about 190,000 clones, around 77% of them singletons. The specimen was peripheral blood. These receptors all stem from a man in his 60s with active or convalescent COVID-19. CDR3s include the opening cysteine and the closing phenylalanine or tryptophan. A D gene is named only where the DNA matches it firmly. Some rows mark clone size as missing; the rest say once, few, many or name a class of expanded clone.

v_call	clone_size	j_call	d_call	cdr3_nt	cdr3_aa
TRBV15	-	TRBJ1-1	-	TGTGCCACCAGCAGAGACAGGGCCTTTGGTGAAGCTTTCTTT	CATSRDRAFGEAFF
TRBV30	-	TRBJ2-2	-	TGTGCCTGGAGTGTACAGGGAAGTGTGTTTTTT	CAWSVQGSVFF
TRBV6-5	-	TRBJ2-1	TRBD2	TGTGCCAGCAGTCCTAGCGGGGCTGTCAATGAGCAGTTCTTC	CASSPSGAVNEQFF
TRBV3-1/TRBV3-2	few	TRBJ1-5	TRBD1	TGTGCCAGCAGCCAAGTTCGGGACAGCGGCAATCAGCCCCAGCATTTT	CASSQVRDSGNQPQHF
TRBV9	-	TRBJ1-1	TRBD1	TGTGCCAGCAGCGTAGGGGAGAGGGACAGGAACACTGAAGCTTTCTTT	CASSVGERDRNTEAFF
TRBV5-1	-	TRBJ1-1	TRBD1	TGCGCCAGCAGCCCCGGGACAGGGGGGATGAACACTGAAGCTTTCTTT	CASSPGTGGMNTEAFF
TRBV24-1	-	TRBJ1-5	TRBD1	TGTGCCACCAGTGACCCGGACAGGCCCAATCAGCCCCAGCATTTT	CATSDPDRPNQPQHF
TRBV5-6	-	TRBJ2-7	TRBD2	TGTGCCAGCAGTGATGCCGGGACTAGCGCCTACGAGCAGTACTTC	CASSDAGTSAYEQYF
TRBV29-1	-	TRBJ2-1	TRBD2	TGCAGCGTGGACGTAGCGGGAGGTCGGGATGAGCAGTTCTTC	CSVDVAGGRDEQFF
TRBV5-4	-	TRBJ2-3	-	TGTGCCAGCAGCTTGGAAGGGGGAGATACGCAGTATTTT	CASSLEGGDTQYF
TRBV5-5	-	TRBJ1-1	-	TGTGCCAGCAGCCTGAAACAAGAAGCTTTCTTT	CASSLKQEAFF
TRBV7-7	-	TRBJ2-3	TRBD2	TGTGCCAGCAGCCCCGGCCAGCGGGGTACGCAGTATTTT	CASSPGQRGTQYF
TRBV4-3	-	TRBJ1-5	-	TGCGCCAGCAGCCAAGTTCGGGGTCAGCCCCAGCATTTT	CASSQVRGQPQHF
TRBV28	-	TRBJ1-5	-	TGTGCCAGCGCCTACGGTCAGGGAAGGCAGCCCCAGCATTTT	CASAYGQGRQPQHF
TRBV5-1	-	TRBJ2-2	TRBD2	TGCGCCAGCAGGCTCGCTAGCGGCGCCACCGGGGAGCTGTTTTTT	CASRLASGATGELFF
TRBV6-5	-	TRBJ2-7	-	TGTGCCTCCAGGGACACAACCTACGAGCAGTACTTC	CASRDTTYEQYF
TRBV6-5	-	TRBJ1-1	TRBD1	TGTGCCAGCAGCCAGGGGACAGCGCACACTGAAGCTTTCTTT	CASSQGTAHTEAFF
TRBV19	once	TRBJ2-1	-	TGTGCCATCCGAAACCCTAAAGGGACAAATGAGCAGTTCTTC	CAIRNPKGTNEQFF
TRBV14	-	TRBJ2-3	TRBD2	TGTGCCAGCAGCCCCGGACTAGCGGGAGATTGGAGCACAGATACGCAGTATTTT	CASSPGLAGDWSTDTQYF
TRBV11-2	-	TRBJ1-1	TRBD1	TGTGCCAGCACCCCGGACAGGGGGCGAACTGAAGCTTTCTTT	CASTPDRGRTEAFF
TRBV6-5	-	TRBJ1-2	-	TGTGCCAGCAGTTACCAGGGATGGGATGGCTACACCTTC	CASSYQGWDGYTF
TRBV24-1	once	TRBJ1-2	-	TGTGCCACCAGTGATTCCTCGGGGCCACAGGGAGCATTATATGGCTACACCTTC	CATSDSSGPQGALYGYTF
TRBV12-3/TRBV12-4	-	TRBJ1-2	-	TGTGCCAGCAGTTTCCTTCCCGGGGGAGGCTACACCTTC	CASSFLPGGGYTF
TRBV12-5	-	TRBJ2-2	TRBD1	TGTGCTAGTGGTTTGGACAGGGGCGGGACCGGGGAGCTGTTTTTT	CASGLDRGGTGELFF
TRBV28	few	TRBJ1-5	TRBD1	TGTGCCAGCTATCCGGGACAGGGGCGTATTAGCAATCAGCCCCAGCATTTT	CASYPGQGRISNQPQHF
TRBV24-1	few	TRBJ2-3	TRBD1	TGTGCCACCAGTGATGTGGGACAGGGGGCCCTCAGAGATACGCAGTATTTT	CATSDVGQGALRDTQYF
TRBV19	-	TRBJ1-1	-	TGTGCCAGTAGTATAGGGGGCAGGGCGGACACTGAAGCTTTCTTT	CASSIGGRADTEAFF
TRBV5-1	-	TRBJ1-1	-	TGCGCCAGCAGCTTGGTTGGAGGGTACACTGAAGCTTTCTTT	CASSLVGGYTEAFF
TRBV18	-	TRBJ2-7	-	TGTGCCAGCTTACCACCGAGCTCCTACGAGCAGTACTTC	CASLPPSSYEQYF
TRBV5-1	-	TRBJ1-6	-	TGCGCCAGCACCCAGGAGGGGGGGGGTTCACCCCTCCACTTT	CASTQEGGGSPLHF
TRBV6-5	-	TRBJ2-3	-	TGTGCCAGCTTTTGGACAGCCACAGATACGCAGTATTTT	CASFWTATDTQYF
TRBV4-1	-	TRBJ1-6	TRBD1	TGCGCCAGCAGCCAAGGGGGGATTGCCGACAGGGTACGAGGGTCACCCCTCCACTTT	CASSQGGIADRVRGSPLHF
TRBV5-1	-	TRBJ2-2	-	TGCGCCAGCAGCGAAAACAGGGTCCACACCGGGGAGCTGTTTTTT	CASSENRVHTGELFF
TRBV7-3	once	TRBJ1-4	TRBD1	TGTGCCAGCAGCCCCTCAACAGGGGATGAAAAACTGTTTTTT	CASSPSTGDEKLFF
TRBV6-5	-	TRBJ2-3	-	TGTGCCAGCAGCCAAAATCCCTTAGCTGCAGATACGCAGTATTTT	CASSQNPLAADTQYF
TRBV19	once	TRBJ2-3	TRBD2	TGTGCCAGTAGTATGGGACTAGCGGGAGAGGATACGCAGTATTTT	CASSMGLAGEDTQYF
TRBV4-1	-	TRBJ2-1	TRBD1	TGCGCCAGCAGCCTACAGGGGGCATCCTACAATGAGCAGTTCTTC	CASSLQGASYNEQFF
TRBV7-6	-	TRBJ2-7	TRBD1	TGTGCCAGCAGCGCCTCGACAGGGACATACTCCGAGCAGTACTTC	CASSASTGTYSEQYF
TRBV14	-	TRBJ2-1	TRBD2	TGTGCCAGCAGCCGCCGCGGGACACTAGCGGGAGGACCCGATGAGCAGTTCTTC	CASSRRGTLAGGPDEQFF
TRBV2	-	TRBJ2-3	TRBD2	TGTGCCAACAGTGGACTAGCGGGAGGCCTAGTCACAGATACGCAGTATTTT	CANSGLAGGLVTDTQYF
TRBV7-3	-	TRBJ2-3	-	TGTGCCAGCAGCTCTGATATTGGACTGGATACGCAGTATTTT	CASSSDIGLDTQYF
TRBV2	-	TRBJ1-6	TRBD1	TGTGCCAGCGGCTCAGGGGGCCCCAGCTCCTATAATTCACCCCTCCACTTT	CASGSGGPSSYNSPLHF
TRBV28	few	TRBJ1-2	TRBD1	TGTGCCAGCAGGACTCCGGACAGGTCCAACTATGGCTACACCTTC	CASRTPDRSNYGYTF
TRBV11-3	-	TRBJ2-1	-	TGTGCCAGCAGCTTGGTAGCGGATGAGCAGTTCTTC	CASSLVADEQFF
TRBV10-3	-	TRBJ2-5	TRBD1	TGTGCCATCAGTGAGTCGGGAGACAGGGCAATTGCGGCCCAGTACTTC	CAISESGDRAIAAQYF
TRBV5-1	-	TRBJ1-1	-	TGCGCCAGCAGCTCGGGACTCGAGGTGGGTGAAGCTTTCTTT	CASSSGLEVGEAFF
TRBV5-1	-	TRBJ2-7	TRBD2	TGCGCCAGCAGCTTGGAGGCTAGCGGGAGCCTGCCTCTAGCTGAGCAGTACTTC	CASSLEASGSLPLAEQYF
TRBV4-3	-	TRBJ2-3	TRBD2	TGCGCCAGCAGCCCAGCGGGAGGGCCCGGAGATACGCAGTATTTT	CASSPAGGPGDTQYF
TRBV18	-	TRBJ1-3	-	TGTGCCAGCTCACCACCAATCGACAGCGGGACCATATATTTT	CASSPPIDSGTIYF
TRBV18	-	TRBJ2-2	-	TGTGCCAGCTCACCATCGCCAGGAAACACCGGGGAGCTGTTTTTT	CASSPSPGNTGELFF
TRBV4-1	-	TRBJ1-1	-	TGCGCCAGCAGCCAAGGAAACAGGGACCTGAACACTGAAGCTTTCTTT	CASSQGNRDLNTEAFF
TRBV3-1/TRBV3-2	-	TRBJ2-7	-	TGTGCCAGCAGCCGTCCGGGGTTTGAGTGGTACTTC	CASSRPGFEWYF
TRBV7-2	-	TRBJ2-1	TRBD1	TGTGCCAGCAGCTTAGAGGGACAGATCAGCTCCTACAATGAGCAGTTCTTC	CASSLEGQISSYNEQFF
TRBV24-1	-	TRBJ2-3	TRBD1	TGTGCCACCAGTGATCCGCAGGGGGCCGGCACAGATACGCAGTATTTT	CATSDPQGAGTDTQYF
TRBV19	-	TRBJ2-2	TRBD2	TGTGCCAGTAGTATTCTAGCGGGGTTCAACACCGGGGAGCTGTTTTTT	CASSILAGFNTGELFF
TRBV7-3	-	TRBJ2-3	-	TGTGCCAGCAGCCCCGGGACTAGCACAGATACGCAGTATTTT	CASSPGTSTDTQYF
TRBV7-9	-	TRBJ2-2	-	TGTGCCAGCAGCCGAGGACTCCCGGGCCTGGGGGAGCTGTTTTTT	CASSRGLPGLGELFF